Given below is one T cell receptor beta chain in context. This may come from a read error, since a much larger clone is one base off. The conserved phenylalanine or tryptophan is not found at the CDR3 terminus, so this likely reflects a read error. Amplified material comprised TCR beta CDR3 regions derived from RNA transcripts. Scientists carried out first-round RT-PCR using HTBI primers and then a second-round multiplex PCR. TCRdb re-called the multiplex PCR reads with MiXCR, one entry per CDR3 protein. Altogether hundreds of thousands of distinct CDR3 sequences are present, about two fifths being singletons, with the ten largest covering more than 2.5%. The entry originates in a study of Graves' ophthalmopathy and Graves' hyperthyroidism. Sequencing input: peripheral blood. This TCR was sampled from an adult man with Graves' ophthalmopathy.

The CDR3 spells CASSQGGEETQYS. CDR3 sequence (DNA): TGTGCCAGCAGCCAGGGTGGGGAAGAGACCCAGTACTCC. The chain joins TRBV14 to TRBJ2-5; D is ambiguous. The CDR3 is made up of 13 amino acids. The V gene's germline CDR1 is SGHDN and CDR2 FVKESK. Trimming took 3 bases from V and 3 from J, leaving 8 bases between them.